One TCR beta chain is described in this entry. The data stem from a study of blood T cell repertoires in COVID-19. The table came from immunoSEQ multiplex PCR; TCRdb's copy has only in-frame clones and leaves some out. The table has 75,000 to 80,000 clones, about 88% seen once. This receptor was obtained from a human donor in a cohort sampled during active COVID-19. Sequencing used peripheral blood.

The CDR3 DNA sequence: TGTGCAAGTCGCTTAGGCAGGGGGCGAACCCGCAATGAGCAGTTCTTC. It is translated as CASRLGRGRTRNEQFF. The J gene is TRBJ2-1, the V gene TRBV12-2; the D call in the table, TRBD1, was not verified against the DNA. TRBV12-2 is described as a pseudogene. The CDR3 is 16 residues long.